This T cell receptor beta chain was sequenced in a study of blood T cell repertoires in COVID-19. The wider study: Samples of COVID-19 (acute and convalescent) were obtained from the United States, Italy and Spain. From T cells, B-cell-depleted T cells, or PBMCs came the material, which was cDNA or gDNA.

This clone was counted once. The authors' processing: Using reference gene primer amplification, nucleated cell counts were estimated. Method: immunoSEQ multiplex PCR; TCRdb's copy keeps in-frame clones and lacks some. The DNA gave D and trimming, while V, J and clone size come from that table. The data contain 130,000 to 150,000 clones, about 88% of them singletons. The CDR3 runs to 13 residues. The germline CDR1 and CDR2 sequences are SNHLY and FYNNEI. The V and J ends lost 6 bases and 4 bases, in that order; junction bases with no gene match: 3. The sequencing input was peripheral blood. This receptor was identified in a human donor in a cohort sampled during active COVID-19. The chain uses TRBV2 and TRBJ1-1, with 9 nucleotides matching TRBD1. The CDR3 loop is CASRGQGTTEAFF. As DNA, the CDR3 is TGTGCCAGCAGAGGACAGGGGACCACTGAAGCTTTCTTT.